One T cell receptor (beta chain) is described in this entry. Repertoires were generated with immunoSEQ multiplex PCR, while TCRdb's copy carries only in-frame clones and drops some. This sample yields 50,000 to 60,000 clones, of which about nine tenths are seen a single time; under 0.3% belongs to the top ten. This entry comes from a study of T cell changes during pregnancy in multiple sclerosis. The material sequenced was CD4+ T cells from peripheral blood mononuclear cells, taken in the second trimester of pregnancy. The TCR originated in a female donor with multiple sclerosis, enrolled in a pregnancy study.

CDR3 amino acids: CASSLGGLETQYF. CDR3 nucleotides: TGTGCCAGCAGCTTAGGAGGGTTGGAGACCCAGTACTTC. J is TRBJ2-5 and V is TRBV7-6, with a tentative D call TRBD2 (5 bases). V was clipped by 1 base and J by 5 bases, with 8 bases between them. Germline loops: CDR1 SGHVS, CDR2 FNYEAQ. The CDR3 contains 13 residues.